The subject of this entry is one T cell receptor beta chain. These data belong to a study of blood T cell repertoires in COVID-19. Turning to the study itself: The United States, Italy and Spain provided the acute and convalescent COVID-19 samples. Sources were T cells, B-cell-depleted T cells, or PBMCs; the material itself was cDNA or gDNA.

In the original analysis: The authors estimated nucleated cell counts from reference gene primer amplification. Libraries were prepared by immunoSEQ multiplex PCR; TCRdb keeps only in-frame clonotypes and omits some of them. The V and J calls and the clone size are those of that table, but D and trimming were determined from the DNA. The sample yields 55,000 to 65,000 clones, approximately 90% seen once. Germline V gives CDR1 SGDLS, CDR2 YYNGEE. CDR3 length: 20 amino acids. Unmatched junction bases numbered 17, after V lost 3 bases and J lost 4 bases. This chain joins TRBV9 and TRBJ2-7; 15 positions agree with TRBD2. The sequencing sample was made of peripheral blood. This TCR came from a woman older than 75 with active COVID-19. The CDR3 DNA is TGTGCCAGCAGCGGAACCCCGGGACTAGCGGGAGGATTTAGCCCATACGAGCAGTACTTC. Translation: CASSGTPGLAGGFSPYEQYF.